This T cell receptor beta chain derives from a study of blood T cell repertoires in COVID-19. Study-level information: T cells, B-cell-depleted T cells, or PBMCs provided the cDNA or gDNA that served as material.

Original handling: How many nucleated cells were present was estimated from reference gene primer amplification. Sequenced by immunoSEQ multiplex PCR; TCRdb stores in-frame clones only, minus some. V, J and clone size derive from that table, while D and trimming were established from the DNA sequence. The sample consists of 250,000 or so clones, 85% to 90% of them appearing once. Germline lookup yields CDR1 SGHAT and CDR2 FQNNGV. V was pared by 5 bases and J by 4 bases, with 18 bases between. The CDR3 loop spans 16 amino acids. Seattle patients were enrolled during active infection and followed longitudinally.

Sequencing was done on a sample of peripheral blood. This receptor was taken from a woman aged 55-70 years with COVID-19, enrolled during active disease. The chain recombines TRBV11-2 with TRBJ1-5; the D gene is possibly TRBD1 (6 bases). The CDR3 reads CASSPRTEGHNQPQHF. The CDR3 nucleotides are TGTGCCAGCAGCCCAAGGACAGAGGGACATAATCAGCCCCAGCATTTT.